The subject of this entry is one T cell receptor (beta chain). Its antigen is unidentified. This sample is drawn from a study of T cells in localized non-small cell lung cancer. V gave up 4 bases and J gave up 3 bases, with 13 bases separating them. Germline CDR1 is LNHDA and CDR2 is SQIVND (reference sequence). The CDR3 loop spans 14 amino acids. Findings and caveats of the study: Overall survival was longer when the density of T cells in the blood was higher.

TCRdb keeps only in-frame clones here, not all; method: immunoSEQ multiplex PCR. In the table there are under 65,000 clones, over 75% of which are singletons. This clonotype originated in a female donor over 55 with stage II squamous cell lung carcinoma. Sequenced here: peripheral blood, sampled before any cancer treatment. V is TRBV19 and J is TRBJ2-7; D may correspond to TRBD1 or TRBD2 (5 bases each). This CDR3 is CASSTFRDRYEQYF. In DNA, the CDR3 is TGTGCCAGTAGTACGTTCCGGGACCGCTACGAGCAGTACTTC.